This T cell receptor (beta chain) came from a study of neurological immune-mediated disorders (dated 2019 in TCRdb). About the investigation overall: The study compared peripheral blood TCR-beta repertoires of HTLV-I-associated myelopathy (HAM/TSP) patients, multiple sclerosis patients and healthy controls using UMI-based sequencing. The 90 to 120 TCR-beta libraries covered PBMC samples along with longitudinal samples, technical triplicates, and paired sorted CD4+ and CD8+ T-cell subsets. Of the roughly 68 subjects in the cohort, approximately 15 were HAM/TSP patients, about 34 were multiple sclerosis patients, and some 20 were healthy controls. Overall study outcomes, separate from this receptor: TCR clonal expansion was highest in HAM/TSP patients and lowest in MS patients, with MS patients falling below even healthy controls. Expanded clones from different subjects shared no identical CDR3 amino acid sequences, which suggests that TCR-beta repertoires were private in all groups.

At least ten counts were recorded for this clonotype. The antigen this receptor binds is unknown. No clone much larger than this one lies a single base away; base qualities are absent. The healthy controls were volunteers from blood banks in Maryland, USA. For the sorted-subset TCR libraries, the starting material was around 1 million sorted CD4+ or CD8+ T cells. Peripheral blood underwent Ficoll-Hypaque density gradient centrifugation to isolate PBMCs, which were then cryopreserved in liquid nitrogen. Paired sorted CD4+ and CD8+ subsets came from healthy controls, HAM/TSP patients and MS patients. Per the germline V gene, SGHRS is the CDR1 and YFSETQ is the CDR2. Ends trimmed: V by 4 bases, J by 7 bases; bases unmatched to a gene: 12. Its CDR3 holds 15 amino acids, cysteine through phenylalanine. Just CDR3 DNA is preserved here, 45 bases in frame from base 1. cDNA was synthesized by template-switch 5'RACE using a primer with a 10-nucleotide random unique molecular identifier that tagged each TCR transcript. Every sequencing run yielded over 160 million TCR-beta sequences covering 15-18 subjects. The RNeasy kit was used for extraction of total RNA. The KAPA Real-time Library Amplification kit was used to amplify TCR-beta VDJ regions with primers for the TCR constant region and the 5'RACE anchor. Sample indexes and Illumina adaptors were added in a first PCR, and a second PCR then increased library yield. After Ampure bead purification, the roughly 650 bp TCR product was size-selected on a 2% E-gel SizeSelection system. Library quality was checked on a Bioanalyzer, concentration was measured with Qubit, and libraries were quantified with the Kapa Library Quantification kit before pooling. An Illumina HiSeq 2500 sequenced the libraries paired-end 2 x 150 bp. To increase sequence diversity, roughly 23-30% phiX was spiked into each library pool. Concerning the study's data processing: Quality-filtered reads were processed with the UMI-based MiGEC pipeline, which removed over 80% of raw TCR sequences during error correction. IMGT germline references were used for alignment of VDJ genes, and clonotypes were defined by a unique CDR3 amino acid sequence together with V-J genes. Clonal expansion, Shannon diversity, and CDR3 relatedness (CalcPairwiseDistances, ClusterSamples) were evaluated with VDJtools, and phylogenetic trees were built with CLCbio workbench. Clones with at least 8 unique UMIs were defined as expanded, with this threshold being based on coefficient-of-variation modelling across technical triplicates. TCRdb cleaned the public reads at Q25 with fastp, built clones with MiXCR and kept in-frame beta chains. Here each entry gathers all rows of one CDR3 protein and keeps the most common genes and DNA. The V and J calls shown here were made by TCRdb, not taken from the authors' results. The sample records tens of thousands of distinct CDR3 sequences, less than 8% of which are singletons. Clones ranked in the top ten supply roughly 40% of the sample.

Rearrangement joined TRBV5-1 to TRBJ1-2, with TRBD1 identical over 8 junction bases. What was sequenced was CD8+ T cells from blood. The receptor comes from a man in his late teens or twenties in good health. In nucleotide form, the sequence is TGCGCCAGCAGCATAGGGACAGGATTACTATCTGGCTACACCTTC. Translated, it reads CASSIGTGLLSGYTF.